This T cell receptor beta chain was observed in a study of shared clonotypes between healthy human individuals. Study background: Each donor had three CD4 naive, three CD4 memory, two CD8 naive and one CD8 memory plate.

Study-level findings and limits: The diversity represented, both genetic and in exposure history, was limited by few donors. Among donors, sharing of clonotypes was expected to be affected by sequencing depth.

None of the donors, who were healthy HIV-negative adults, had recently had acute infections or vaccinations. Germline V gene sequence: CDR1 LNHDA, CDR2 SQIVND (reference sequence). The CDR3 has 14 residues. The assay was immunoSEQ multiplex PCR, and TCRdb's table has in-frame clones only and misses some. Here the sample spans about 1,500,000 clones, approximately 96% being singletons. For this clone: Its antigen remains unidentified. One junction end disagrees with the germline gene, perhaps due to a read error.

The clonotype originates from a man in his thirties or forties in good health. The chain links TRBV19 to TRBJ1-2; D possibly corresponds to TRBD1 (5 bases). The source material was naive CD4+ T cells sorted from blood. Specified subset: CD45RA+ positively selected. The CDR3 DNA sequence: TGTGGCAGTACCAACCGGGACCGGCGCTATGGCTACACCTTC. Encoded protein: CGSTNRDRRYGYTF. Supplemented by reference TRBV19 and TRBJ1-2, the full variable domain reads DGGITQSPKYLFRKEGQNVTLSCEQNLNHDAMYWYRQDPGQGLRLIYYSQIVNDFQKGDIAEGYSVSREKKESFPLTVTSAQKNPTAFYLCGSTNRDRRYGYTFGSGTRLTVV.